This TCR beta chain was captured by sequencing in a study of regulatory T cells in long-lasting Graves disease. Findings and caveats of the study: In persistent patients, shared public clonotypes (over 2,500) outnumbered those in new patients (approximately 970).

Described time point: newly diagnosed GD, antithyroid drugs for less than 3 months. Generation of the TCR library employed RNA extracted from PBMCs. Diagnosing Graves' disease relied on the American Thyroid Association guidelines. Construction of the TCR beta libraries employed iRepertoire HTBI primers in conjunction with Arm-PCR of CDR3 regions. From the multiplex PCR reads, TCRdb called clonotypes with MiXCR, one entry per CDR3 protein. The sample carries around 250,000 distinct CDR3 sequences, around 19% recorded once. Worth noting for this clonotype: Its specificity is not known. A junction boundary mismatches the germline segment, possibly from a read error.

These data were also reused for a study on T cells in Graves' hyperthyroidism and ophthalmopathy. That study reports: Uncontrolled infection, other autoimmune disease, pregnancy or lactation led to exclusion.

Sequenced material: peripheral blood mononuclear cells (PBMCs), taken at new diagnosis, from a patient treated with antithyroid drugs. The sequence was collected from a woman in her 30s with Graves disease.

The CDR3 loop reads CVSSIAADYSNQPQHF. Written as DNA, the CDR3 is TGTGTCAGTAGTATTGCGGCAGATTATAGCAATCAGCCCCAGCATTTT. The chain links TRBV19 to TRBJ1-5, with D uncertain. The CDR3 sequence is 16 residues long. Germline loops: CDR1 LNHDA, CDR2 SQIVND (reference sequence).